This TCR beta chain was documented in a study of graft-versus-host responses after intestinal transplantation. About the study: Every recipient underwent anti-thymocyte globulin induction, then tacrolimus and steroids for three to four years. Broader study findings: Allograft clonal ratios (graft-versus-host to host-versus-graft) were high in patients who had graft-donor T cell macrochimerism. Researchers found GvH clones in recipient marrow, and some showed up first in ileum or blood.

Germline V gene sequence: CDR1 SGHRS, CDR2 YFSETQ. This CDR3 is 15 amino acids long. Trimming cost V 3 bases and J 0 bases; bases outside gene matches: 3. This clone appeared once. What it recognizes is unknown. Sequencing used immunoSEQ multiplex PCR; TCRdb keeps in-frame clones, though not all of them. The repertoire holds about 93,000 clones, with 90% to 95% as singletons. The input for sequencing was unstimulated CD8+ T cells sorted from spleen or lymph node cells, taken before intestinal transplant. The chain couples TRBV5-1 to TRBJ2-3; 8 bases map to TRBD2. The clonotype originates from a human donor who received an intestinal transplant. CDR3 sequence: CASSSPSGSTDTQYF. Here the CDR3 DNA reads TGCGCCAGCAGCTCGCCTAGCGGGAGCACAGATACGCAGTATTTT.